This T cell receptor (beta chain) was recorded in a study of blood T cell repertoires in COVID-19. This CDR3 has 16 residues. Germline V CDR1 and CDR2: SEHNR, FQNEAQ (reference sequence). V gave up 5 bases and J gave up 7 bases; unmatched junction bases: 10. Sequenced by immunoSEQ multiplex PCR; TCRdb stores in-frame clones only, minus some. The sample shows about 25,000 clones, roughly 88% of them seen only once. The receptor comes from a man aged 70 or older in a cohort sampled during active COVID-19. The source material was peripheral blood. This chain connects TRBV7-9 to TRBJ1-6; 8 nucleotides agree with TRBD1. CDR3 in amino acids: CASSGLGQGQNSPLHF. The CDR3 DNA reads TGTGCCAGCAGCGGATTAGGACAGGGACAGAATTCACCCCTCCACTTT.